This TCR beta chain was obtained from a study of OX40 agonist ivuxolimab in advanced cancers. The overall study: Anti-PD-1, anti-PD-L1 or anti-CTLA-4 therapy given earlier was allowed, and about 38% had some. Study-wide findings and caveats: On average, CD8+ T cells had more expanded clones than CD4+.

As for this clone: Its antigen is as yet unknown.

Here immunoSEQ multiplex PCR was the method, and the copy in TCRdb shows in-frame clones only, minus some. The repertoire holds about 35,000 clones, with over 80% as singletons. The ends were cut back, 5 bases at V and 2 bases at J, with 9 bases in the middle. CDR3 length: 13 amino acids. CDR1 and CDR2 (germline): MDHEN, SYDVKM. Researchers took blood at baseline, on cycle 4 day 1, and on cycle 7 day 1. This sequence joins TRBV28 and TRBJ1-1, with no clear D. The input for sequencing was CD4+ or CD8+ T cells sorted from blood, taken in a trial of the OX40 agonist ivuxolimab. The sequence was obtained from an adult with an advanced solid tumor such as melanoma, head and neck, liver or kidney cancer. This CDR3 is CASSLSGNTEAFF. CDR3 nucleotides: TGTGCCAGCAGTCTAAGTGGTAACACTGAAGCTTTCTTT. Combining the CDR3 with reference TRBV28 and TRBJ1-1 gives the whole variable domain DVKVTQSSRYLVKRTGEKVFLECVQDMDHENMFWYRQDPGLGLRLIYFSYDVKMKEKGDIPEGYSVSREKKERFSLILESASTNQTSMYLCASSLSGNTEAFFGQGTRLTVV.